This T cell receptor beta chain is from a study of PD-L1 blockade in urothelial cancer. The study, taken as a whole, reports: Prediction of better survival came from below-median pretreatment blood TCR clonality.

Clones were sequenced by immunoSEQ multiplex PCR, and TCRdb holds only the in-frame ones, with some missing. This repertoire shows 50,000 to 65,000 clones, around 81% found once; its top ten account for 3% to 4%. Time point: pretreatment peripheral blood. V was pared by 3 bases and J by 7 bases, with 6 bases of the junction left unmatched. Germline V lookup: CDR1 SGHNT, CDR2 YYREEE (reference sequence). The CDR3 totals 13 residues. Details on this clone: Its antigen is unidentified.

The receptor's source is a man between 70 and 80 years old with urothelial cancer. Sequenced here: PBMCs, sampled around atezolizumab (anti-PD-L1) treatment. The rearrangement joins TRBV5-4 to TRBJ2-7, with 8 positions matching TRBD2. This CDR3 reads CASSWAGGGEQYF. Written as DNA, the CDR3 is TGTGCCAGCAGCTGGGCGGGAGGAGGTGAGCAGTACTTC.